The 22 T cell receptor beta chains below come from one sample, sequenced in a study of blood T cell repertoires in COVID-19 (dated by TCRdb to 2020 to 2022). Library creation used the immunoSEQ multiplex PCR assay. This immuneACCESS table, as held by TCRdb, lists in-frame sequences with V and J called but not all clones. Of the missing ones, under half trace to an unresolved V gene in checked studies; the others have no known cause. The sample includes 75,000 to 90,000 clones, with about 88% observed a single time. The biggest ten clones account for about 8% of the sample. The sample was peripheral blood. Receptors originate from an older man with active or convalescent COVID-19.

This clone turned up a few times. The V call is TRBV5-6, the J call TRBJ1-2; D not certain. The V end was cut by 5 bases, the J end by 8 bases, with 22 bases between. The germline V gene has CDR1 SGHDT and CDR2 YYEEEE. The CDR3 spans 15 residues. The CDR3 protein is CASSPQIGGRRGYTF. CDR3 DNA: TGTGCCAGCAGTCCCCAGATTGGAGGTCGACGGGGCTACACCTTC.

The gene calls are TRBV28 and TRBJ1-4; D gene ambiguous. Trimming removed 6 bases at V and 3 bases at J, with 14 bases between. There are 15 residues in the CDR3. In germline, CDR1 is MDHEN, CDR2 SYDVKM. CDR3 bases: TGTGCCAGCAGCAAGGCGAGTGGAGCTAATGAAAAACTGTTTTTT. Its translation: CASSKASGANEKLFF.

This clone was detected only once. The V call is TRBV11-3, the J call TRBJ2-3; a possible D gene is TRBD2 (5 bases). Trimming cost V 6 bases and J 3 bases, with 25 bases left between them. The CDR3 is 18 residues long. Germline CDR1 SGHNT, CDR2 YENEEA. Written as DNA, the CDR3 is TGTGCCAGCAGTTGGAGCACTATAAGGACTTCCAAGACAGATACGCAGTATTTT. Its translation: CASSWSTIRTSKTDTQYF.

The chain couples TRBV19 to TRBJ1-6; TRBD1 aligns across 7 bases. V lost 6 bases, J lost 3 bases, and 8 bases stayed unmatched. Germline V gene lookup returns CDR1 LNHDA and CDR2 SQIVND (reference sequence). The CDR3 has 16 amino acids. This CDR3 reads CASSSNRDSYNSPLHF. CDR3 sequence (DNA): TGTGCCAGTAGCAGCAACCGGGACAGCTATAATTCACCCCTCCACTTT.

The chain uses TRBV11-1 and TRBJ1-1; D gene unclear. There are 15 residues in the CDR3. V gave up 5 bases and J gave up 4 bases, with 17 bases separating them. Germline V gene lookup returns CDR1 SGHAT and CDR2 FQDESV (reference sequence). The CDR3 reads CASSGQRGYGTEAFF. The CDR3 DNA reads TGTGCCAGCAGCGGGCAGAGAGGGTACGGCACTGAAGCTTTCTTT.

The chain uses TRBV27 and TRBJ2-6, with TRBD2 as a possible D gene (5 bases). Per the germline V gene, CDR1 is MNHEY and CDR2 is SMNVEV (reference sequence). Trimming took off 5 bases at V and 13 bases at J, with 15 bases between the two ends. CDR3 length: 13 residues. CDR3 sequence reads: CASSPPGRRVLTF. The CDR3 region has the DNA TGTGCCAGCAGTCCTCCCGGTCGGAGGGTCCTGACTTTC.

This clone showed up just once. The chain recombines TRBV4-1 with TRBJ1-4; the match to TRBD1 covers 9 bases. The CDR3 extends over 16 amino acids. V trimming: 3 bases; J trimming: 5 bases; junction bases outside the gene matches: 7. Germline V CDR1 and CDR2: MGHRA, YSYEKL. CDR3 in amino acids: CASSHEPGTGNEKLFF. CDR3 nucleotide sequence: TGCGCCAGCAGCCATGAACCCGGGACAGGGAATGAAAAACTGTTTTTT.

This clone was recorded once. The gene calls are TRBV11-3 and TRBJ2-3; a possible D gene is TRBD2 (6 bases). Per germline, CDR1 SGHNT and CDR2 YENEEA. The ends were cut back, 1 base at V and 0 bases at J, with 14 bases in the middle. This CDR3 is 17 amino acids long. Here the CDR3 reads CASSLGVRRESTDTQYF. The CDR3 nucleotides are TGTGCCAGCAGCTTAGGCGTTCGGCGGGAAAGCACAGATACGCAGTATTTT.

V usage is TRBV6-5 and J usage is TRBJ1-4; D possibly corresponds to TRBD1 (6 bases). The CDR3 length is 14 residues. The germline gives CDR1 MNHEY, CDR2 SVGAGI. Trimming pared 0 bases from V and 7 bases from J, leaving 9 bases between. The CDR3: CASSYSRGREKLFF. The CDR3 region has the DNA TGTGCCAGCAGTTACTCGCGGGGGCGTGAAAAACTGTTTTTT.

The V and J genes are TRBV14 and TRBJ1-2; perhaps TRBD1 as D (6 bases). The V and J ends lost 1 base and 8 bases respectively, with 11 bases between them. From germline, CDR1 is SGHDN and CDR2 FVKESK. This CDR3 has 13 amino acids. The CDR3 DNA follows: TGTGCCAGCAGCCAAGGCCAGGGGTTAGGCTACACCTTC. Amino acids: CASSQGQGLGYTF.

Comment on this clone: One end of the junction fails to match germline, which may point to a read error. This rearrangement joins TRBV7-7 to TRBJ2-5; tentative D call: TRBD2 (6 bases). Per the germline V gene, CDR1 is SSHAT and CDR2 is FNYEAQ (reference sequence). CDR3 size: 15 residues. The CDR3 sequence: CASSLSHGGQETQYF. The DNA of the CDR3 is TGTGCTAGCAGCTTATCCCACGGGGGCCAAGAGACCCAGTACTTC.

The chain has TRBV5-1 and TRBJ2-3; 7 bases align to TRBD2. The V gene's germline CDR1 is SGHRS and CDR2 YFSETQ. V was pared by 4 bases and J by 4 bases, with 6 bases of the junction left unmatched. The CDR3 sequence is 14 residues long. CDR3 nucleotides: TGCGCCAGCAGCGAGATGGCGGGAGCAGATACGCAGTATTTT. Translating gives CASSEMAGADTQYF.

The rearrangement links TRBV3-1 (or the pseudogene TRBV3-2) to TRBJ2-5; TRBD1 is a possible D gene (5 bases). CDR1 is LGHDT and CDR2 is YNNKEL in the germline V gene (reference sequence). The CDR3 loop spans 16 amino acids. Trimming pared 5 bases from V and 1 base from J, leaving 17 bases between. CDR3: CASSETTVVLQETQYF. The CDR3, as DNA: TGTGCCAGCAGCGAAACGACAGTCGTACTCCAAGAGACCCAGTACTTC.

This chain connects TRBV2 to TRBJ1-2; 9 positions match TRBD1. The CDR3 contains 15 residues. The V gene's germline CDR1 is SNHLY and CDR2 FYNNEI. V dropped 4 bases and J dropped 8; count of bases not matched to a gene: 11. The CDR3, as DNA: TGTGCCAGCAGTGGTCCCGGGACAGGGACGCGGGGCTACACCTTC. Protein: CASSGPGTGTRGYTF.

The chain has TRBV5-5 and TRBJ1-2; D is undetermined. This CDR3 is built from 15 residues. V dropped 1 base and J dropped 4 bases, with 14 bases sitting between them. The germline V gene has CDR1 SGHKS and CDR2 YYEKEE (reference sequence). The CDR3 sequence: CASSLRGITTYGYTF. The CDR3 DNA reads TGTGCCAGCAGCTTGCGGGGTATCACTACCTATGGCTACACCTTC. Complete variable domain (other parts from reference TRBV5-5 and TRBJ1-2): DAGVTQSPTHLIKTRGQQVTLRCSPISGHKSVSWYQQVLGQGPQFIFQYYEKEERGRGNFPDRFSARQFPNYSSELNVNALLLGDSALYLCASSLRGITTYGYTFGSGTRLTVV.

This chain connects TRBV19 to TRBJ1-4; 8 bases agree with TRBD1. The trim removed 4 bases at V and 2 bases at J, leaving 3 bases unmatched. CDR1 LNHDA and CDR2 SQIVND come from the germline V gene (reference sequence). The CDR3 sequence is 15 residues long. The CDR3 sequence is CASSRQGITNEKLFF. For the CDR3, the DNA is TGTGCCAGTAGTAGACAGGGGATCACTAATGAAAAACTGTTTTTT.

V usage is TRBV2 and J usage is TRBJ1-2; D is unclear. The CDR3 has 12 amino acids. Trimming cost V 8 bases and J 6 bases, with 13 bases left between them. Germline CDR1 SNHLY, CDR2 FYNNEI. CDR3 sequence reads: CASGQTRNGYTF. DNA for the CDR3: TGTGCCAGCGGGCAGACGCGTAATGGCTACACCTTC.

The chain combines TRBV5-1 with TRBJ1-1, with D possibly matching TRBD1 (6 bases). The CDR3 runs 15 residues. V gave up 5 bases and J gave up 2 bases, with 16 bases separating them. Germline-derived CDR1 and CDR2 are SGHRS and YFSETQ. The CDR3 here is CASRQTQGRNTEAFF. In DNA, the CDR3 is TGCGCCAGCAGACAGACACAGGGAAGAAACACTGAAGCTTTCTTT.

Written as DNA, the CDR3 is TGTGCCAGCAGCTCAACAGGGAACGGCTACACCTTC. It yields the protein CASSSTGNGYTF. The chain employs TRBV5-4 and TRBJ1-2; possible D gene TRBD1, 6 bases. V shed 3 bases and J shed 8 bases, with 11 bases lying between them. The germline gives CDR1 SGHNT, CDR2 YYREEE (reference sequence). The CDR3 has 12 amino acids.

The V gene is TRBV19, the J gene TRBJ1-5; D remains unclear. The CDR3 has 13 amino acids. Trimming left V 6 bases short and J 5 bases short, with 11 bases between. CDR1 and CDR2 from the germline V gene are LNHDA and SQIVND (reference sequence). CDR3: CASRRETDQPQHF. CDR3 in DNA: TGTGCCAGTAGGAGGGAAACGGATCAGCCCCAGCATTTT.

This chain uses TRBV19 with TRBJ2-1; 9 bases are a match to TRBD2. The V segment lost 0 bases and the J segment 8 bases; nucleotides outside the gene matches: 5. This CDR3 contains 15 residues. Germline loops: CDR1 LNHDA, CDR2 SQIVND (reference sequence). The DNA of the CDR3 is TGTGCCAGTAGTATAGATAGCGGGAGCGGCGATGAGCAGTTCTTC. Its protein product is CASSIDSGSGDEQFF.

V gene TRBV28 combines with J gene TRBJ2-2; 9 bases map to TRBD1. V trimming: 4 bases; J trimming: 5 bases; junction bases outside the gene matches: 8. CDR1 is MDHEN, CDR2 SYDVKM, per germline. The CDR3 extends over 16 amino acids. The CDR3 spells CASSSQQGARTGELFF. The CDR3 coding sequence is TGTGCCAGCAGTTCCCAACAGGGGGCGAGAACCGGGGAGCTGTTTTTT.